This TCR beta chain was captured in a study of cytotoxic CD8 clonotypes in ibrutinib-treated CLL. Study overall: Results showed around 25 partial and 2 complete responses; following median about 62 months, roughly 15 remained remitted, around twelve advanced.

General observations from the study: Clonality increased with ibrutinib response but returned toward baseline at progression.

Details on this clone: Its antigen is still unknown.

Some clones are missing from TCRdb's copy, which holds only in-frame ones; the method was immunoSEQ multiplex PCR. The table includes around 150,000 clones, around nine tenths detected once. This TCR came from a human donor with chronic lymphocytic leukemia. The source material was PBMCs, sampled at disease progression, from a patient treated with ibrutinib.

CDR3 in DNA: TGTGCCAGTAGTCTTAACGCGGGAGCGCGGAATGAGCAGTTCTTC. Its protein is CASSLNAGARNEQFF. This rearrangement joins TRBV19 to TRBJ2-1, with TRBD2 matching over 7 bases. Germline CDR1 is LNHDA and CDR2 is SQIVND (reference sequence). The V gene end was trimmed by 5 bases and the J gene end by 7 bases; junction bases not matched to a gene: 11. The CDR3 runs 15 residues.